This T cell receptor (beta chain) was observed in a study of blood T cell repertoires in COVID-19. Study-wide background: Researchers got acute and convalescent COVID-19 samples from the United States, Italy and Spain.

The CDR3 loop spans 13 amino acids. Unmatched junction bases numbered 4, after V lost 5 bases and J lost 4 bases. Germline V gene data show CDR1 as LNHDA and CDR2 as SQIVND (reference sequence). Assay used: immunoSEQ multiplex PCR; TCRdb lists only in-frame clones, some missing. This table holds more than 95,000 clones, about 85% found once. The chain combines TRBV19 with TRBJ1-2, with TRBD1 identical over 7 bases. The sample taken for sequencing was peripheral blood. The source of this sequence is a man between 60 and 75 years old with acute or convalescent COVID-19. As DNA, the CDR3 is TGTGCCAGTAGTTTCGCAGGGGGCTATGGCTACACCTTC. As protein: CASSFAGGYGYTF.